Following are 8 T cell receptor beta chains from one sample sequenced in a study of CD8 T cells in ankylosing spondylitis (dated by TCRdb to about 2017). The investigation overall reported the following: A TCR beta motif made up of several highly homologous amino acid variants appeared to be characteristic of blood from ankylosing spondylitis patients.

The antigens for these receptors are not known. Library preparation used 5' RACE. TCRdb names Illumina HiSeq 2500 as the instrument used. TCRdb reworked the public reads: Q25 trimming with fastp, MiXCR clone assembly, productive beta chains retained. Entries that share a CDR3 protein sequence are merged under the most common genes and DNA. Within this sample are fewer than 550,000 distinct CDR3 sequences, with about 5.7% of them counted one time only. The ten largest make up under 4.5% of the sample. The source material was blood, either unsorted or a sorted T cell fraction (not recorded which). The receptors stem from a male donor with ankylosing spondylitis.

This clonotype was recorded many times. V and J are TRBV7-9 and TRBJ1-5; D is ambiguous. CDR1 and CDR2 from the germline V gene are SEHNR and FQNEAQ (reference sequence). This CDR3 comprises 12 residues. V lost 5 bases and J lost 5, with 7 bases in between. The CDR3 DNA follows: TGTGCCAGCAGCAAGATGGATCAGCCCCAGCATTTT. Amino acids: CASSKMDQPQHF.

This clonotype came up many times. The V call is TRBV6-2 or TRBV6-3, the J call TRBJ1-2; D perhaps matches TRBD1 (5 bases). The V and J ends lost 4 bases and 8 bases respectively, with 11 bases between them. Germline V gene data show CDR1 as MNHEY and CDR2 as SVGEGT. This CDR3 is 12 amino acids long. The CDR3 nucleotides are TGTGCCAGCAGTTTTACAGGTTACGGCTACACCTTC. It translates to CASSFTGYGYTF.

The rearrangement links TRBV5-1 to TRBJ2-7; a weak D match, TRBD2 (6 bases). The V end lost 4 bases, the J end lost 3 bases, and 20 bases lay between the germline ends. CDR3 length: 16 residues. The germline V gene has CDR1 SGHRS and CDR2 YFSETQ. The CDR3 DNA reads TGCGCCAGCAGCCCCGAACCGGGGGTAATGATCTACGAGCAGTACTTC. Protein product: CASSPEPGVMIYEQYF.

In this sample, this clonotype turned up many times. The CDR3 region is CASSQDLGAPFREQYF. The CDR3 region has the DNA TGCGCCAGCAGCCAAGATTTAGGGGCTCCATTCAGAGAGCAGTACTTC. V usage is TRBV4-3 and J usage is TRBJ2-7; perhaps TRBD1 as D (5 bases). Trimming took off 0 bases at V and 7 bases at J, with 19 bases between the two ends. CDR1 and CDR2 from the germline V gene are LGHNA and YSLEER. This CDR3 spans 16 amino acids.

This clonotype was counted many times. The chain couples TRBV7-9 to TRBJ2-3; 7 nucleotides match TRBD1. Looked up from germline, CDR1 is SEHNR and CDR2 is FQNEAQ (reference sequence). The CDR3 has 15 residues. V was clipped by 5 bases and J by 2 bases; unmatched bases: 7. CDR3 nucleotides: TGTGCCAGCAGCCGGGGACAGCTCCTCACAGATACGCAGTATTTT. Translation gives CASSRGQLLTDTQYF.

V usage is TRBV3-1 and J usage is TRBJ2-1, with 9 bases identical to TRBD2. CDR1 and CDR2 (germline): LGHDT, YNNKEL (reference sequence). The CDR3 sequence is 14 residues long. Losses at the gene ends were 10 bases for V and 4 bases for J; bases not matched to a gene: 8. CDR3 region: CATAIAGAYNEQFF. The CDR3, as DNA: TGTGCCACCGCGATAGCGGGAGCTTACAATGAGCAGTTCTTC.

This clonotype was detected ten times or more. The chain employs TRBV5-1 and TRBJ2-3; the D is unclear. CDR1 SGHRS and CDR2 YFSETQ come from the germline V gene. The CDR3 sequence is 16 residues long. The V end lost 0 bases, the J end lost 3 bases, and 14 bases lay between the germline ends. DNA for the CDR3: TGCGCCAGCAGCTTGGGAGGTTCTCGCAATACAGATACGCAGTATTTT. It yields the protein CASSLGGSRNTDTQYF. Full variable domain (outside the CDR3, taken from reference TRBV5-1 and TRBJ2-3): KAGVTQTPRYLIKTRGQQVTLSCSPISGHRSVSWYQQTPGQGLQFLFEYFSETQRNKGNFPGRFSGRQFSNSRSEMNVSTLELGDSALYLCASSLGGSRNTDTQYFGPGTRLTVL.

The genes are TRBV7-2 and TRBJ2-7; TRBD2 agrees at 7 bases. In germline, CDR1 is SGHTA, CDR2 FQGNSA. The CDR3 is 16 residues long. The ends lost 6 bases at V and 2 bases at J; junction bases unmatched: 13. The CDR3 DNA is TGTGCCAGCAGTTCGATTACTAGCGTGCGCGCCTACGAGCAGTACTTC. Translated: CASSSITSVRAYEQYF.